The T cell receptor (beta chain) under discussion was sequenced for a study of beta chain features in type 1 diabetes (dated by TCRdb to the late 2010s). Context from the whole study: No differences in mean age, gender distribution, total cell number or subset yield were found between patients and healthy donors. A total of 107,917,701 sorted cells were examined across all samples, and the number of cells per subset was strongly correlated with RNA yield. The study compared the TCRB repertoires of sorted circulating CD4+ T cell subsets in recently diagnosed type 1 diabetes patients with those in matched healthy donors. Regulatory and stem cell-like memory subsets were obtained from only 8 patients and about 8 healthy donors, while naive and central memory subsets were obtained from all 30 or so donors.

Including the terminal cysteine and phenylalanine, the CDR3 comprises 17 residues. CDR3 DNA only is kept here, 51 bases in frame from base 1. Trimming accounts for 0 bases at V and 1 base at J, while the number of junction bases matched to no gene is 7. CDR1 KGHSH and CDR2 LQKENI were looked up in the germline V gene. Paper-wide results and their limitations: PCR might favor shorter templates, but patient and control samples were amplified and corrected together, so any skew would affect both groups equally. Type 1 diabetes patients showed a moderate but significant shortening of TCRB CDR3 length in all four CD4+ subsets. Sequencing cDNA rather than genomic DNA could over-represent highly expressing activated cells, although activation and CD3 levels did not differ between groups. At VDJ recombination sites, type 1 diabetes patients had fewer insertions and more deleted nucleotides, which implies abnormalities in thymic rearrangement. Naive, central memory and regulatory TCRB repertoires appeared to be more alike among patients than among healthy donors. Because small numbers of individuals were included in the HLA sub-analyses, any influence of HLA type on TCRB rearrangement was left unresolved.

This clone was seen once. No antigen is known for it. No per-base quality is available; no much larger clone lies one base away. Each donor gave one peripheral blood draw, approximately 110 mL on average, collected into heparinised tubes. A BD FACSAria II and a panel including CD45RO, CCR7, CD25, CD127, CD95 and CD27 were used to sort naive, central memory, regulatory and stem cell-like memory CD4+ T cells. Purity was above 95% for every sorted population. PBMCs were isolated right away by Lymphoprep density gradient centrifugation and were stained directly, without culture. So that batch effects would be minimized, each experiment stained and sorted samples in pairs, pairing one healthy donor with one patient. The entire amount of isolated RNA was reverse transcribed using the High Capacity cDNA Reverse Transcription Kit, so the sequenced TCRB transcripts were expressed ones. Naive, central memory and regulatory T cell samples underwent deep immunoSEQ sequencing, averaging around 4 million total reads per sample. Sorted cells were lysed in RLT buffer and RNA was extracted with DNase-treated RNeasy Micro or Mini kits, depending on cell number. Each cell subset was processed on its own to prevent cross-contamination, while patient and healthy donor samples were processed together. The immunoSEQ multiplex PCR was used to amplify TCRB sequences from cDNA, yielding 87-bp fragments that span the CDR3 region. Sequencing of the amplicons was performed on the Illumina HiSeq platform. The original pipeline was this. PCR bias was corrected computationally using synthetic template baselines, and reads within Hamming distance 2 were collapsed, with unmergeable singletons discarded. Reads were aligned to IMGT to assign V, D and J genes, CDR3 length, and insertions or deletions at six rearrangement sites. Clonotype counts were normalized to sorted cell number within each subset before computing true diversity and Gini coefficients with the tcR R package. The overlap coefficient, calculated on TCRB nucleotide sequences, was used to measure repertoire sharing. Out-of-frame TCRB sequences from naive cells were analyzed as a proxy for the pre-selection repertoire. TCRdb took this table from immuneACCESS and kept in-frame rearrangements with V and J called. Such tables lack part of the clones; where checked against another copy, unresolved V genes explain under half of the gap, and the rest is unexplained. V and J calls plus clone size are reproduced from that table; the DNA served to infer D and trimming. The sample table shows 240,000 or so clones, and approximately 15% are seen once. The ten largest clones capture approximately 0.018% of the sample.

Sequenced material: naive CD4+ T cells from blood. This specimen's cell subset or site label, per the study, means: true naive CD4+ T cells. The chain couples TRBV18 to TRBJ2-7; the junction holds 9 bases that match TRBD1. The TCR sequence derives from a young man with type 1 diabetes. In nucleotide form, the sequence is TGTGCCAGCTCACCACCCGGGACAGGGCCCTTATCCTACGAGCAGTACTTC. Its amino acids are CASSPPGTGPLSYEQYF.